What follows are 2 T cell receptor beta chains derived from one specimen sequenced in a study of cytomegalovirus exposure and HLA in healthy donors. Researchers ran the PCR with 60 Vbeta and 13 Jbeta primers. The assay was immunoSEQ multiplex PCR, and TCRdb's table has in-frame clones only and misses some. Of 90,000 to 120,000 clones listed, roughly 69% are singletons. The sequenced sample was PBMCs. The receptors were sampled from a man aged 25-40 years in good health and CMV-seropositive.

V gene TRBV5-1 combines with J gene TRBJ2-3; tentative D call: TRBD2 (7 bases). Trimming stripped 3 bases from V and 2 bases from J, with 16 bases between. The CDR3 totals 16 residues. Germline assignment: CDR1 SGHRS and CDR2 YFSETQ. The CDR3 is CASSSRPGGSTDTQYF. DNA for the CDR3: TGCGCCAGCAGCTCGCGCCCGGGGGGCTCCACAGATACGCAGTATTTT.

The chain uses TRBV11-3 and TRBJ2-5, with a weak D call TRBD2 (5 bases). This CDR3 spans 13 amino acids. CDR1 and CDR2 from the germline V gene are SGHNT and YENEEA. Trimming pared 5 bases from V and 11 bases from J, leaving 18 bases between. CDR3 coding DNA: TGTGCCAGCAGCACCACCCATAAGGGAGAGCAGTACTTC. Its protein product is CASSTTHKGEQYF.